The 11 T cell receptor beta chains reported below all come from one sample, sequenced in a study of blood T cell repertoires in COVID-19. Some clones are missing from TCRdb's copy, which holds only in-frame ones; the method was immunoSEQ multiplex PCR. The sample has approximately 84,000 clones, roughly 90% seen once. The specimen sequenced was peripheral blood. The receptors here all came from a human donor with active COVID-19. The donor label of this sample is uncertain.

This clone has more than one count but fewer than ten. The rearrangement joins TRBV24-1 to TRBJ1-5; no reliable D call. The CDR3 is made up of 14 amino acids. The germline V and J ends were trimmed by 7 bases and 1 base, with 10 bases remaining between them. Germline CDR1 is KGHDR and CDR2 is SFDVKD. CDR3 sequence: CATSPAGSNQPQHF. In DNA, the CDR3 is TGTGCCACCAGCCCCGCGGGAAGCAATCAGCCCCAGCATTTT.

The rearrangement uses TRBV3-1 (or the pseudogene TRBV3-2) and TRBJ2-1; TRBD2 matches at 7 bases. The CDR3 sequence is 14 residues long. Germline assignment: CDR1 LGHDT and CDR2 YNNKEL (reference sequence). V shed 1 base and J 8 bases; nucleotides not matched to a gene: 5. The CDR3 DNA reads TGTGCCAGCAGCCAAGGGAGCGGGGTCGATGAGCAGTTCTTC. It encodes CASSQGSGVDEQFF.

The rearrangement uses TRBV7-3 and TRBJ2-2, with TRBD2 matching over 8 bases. This CDR3 has 17 residues. Germline trimming cut 5 bases from V and 2 bases from J; bases unmatched to any gene: 10. The germline V gene has CDR1 SGHTA and CDR2 FQGTGA. This chain's CDR3 is CASSPTGGALNTGELFF. CDR3 nucleotide sequence: TGTGCCAGCAGCCCGACCGGGGGGGCGCTTAACACCGGGGAGCTGTTTTTT. Full variable domain (rest looked up from reference TRBV7-3 and TRBJ2-2): GAGVSQTPSNKVTEKGKYVELRCDPISGHTALYWYRQSLGQGPEFLIYFQGTGAADDSGLPNDRFFAVRPEGSVSTLKIQRTERGDSAVYLCASSPTGGALNTGELFFGEGSRLTVL.

The gene calls are TRBV5-5 and TRBJ2-2, with TRBD1 identical over 11 bases. CDR1 is SGHKS and CDR2 is YYEKEE in the germline V gene (reference sequence). This CDR3 spans 17 amino acids. V dropped 4 bases and J dropped 7; count of bases not matched to a gene: 12. CDR3 coding DNA: TGTGCCAGCAGCGGAGTGGCCGGGACAGGGGGTGACGGGGAGCTGTTTTTT. Protein product: CASSGVAGTGGDGELFF.

The chain carries TRBV6-2 or TRBV6-3 and TRBJ2-3, with a possible D match to TRBD2 (7 bases). In germline, CDR1 is MNHEY, CDR2 SVGEGT. This CDR3 comprises 17 residues. Trimming removed 5 bases at V and 4 bases at J, with 22 bases between. The CDR3 spells CASSAGVRGARADTQYF. DNA for the CDR3: TGTGCCAGCAGTGCTGGCGTACGGGGGGCCCGGGCAGATACGCAGTATTTT.

The V gene is TRBV7-2, the J gene TRBJ2-5; 8 nucleotides align to TRBD2. With V trimmed by 1 base and J by 6 bases, 7 bases remained unmatched. The CDR3 extends over 15 amino acids. Germline assignment: CDR1 SGHTA and CDR2 FQGNSA. CDR3 sequence: CASSLELAEGQTQYF. The CDR3 DNA is TGTGCCAGCAGCTTAGAACTAGCGGAAGGGCAGACCCAGTACTTC.

The rearrangement links TRBV6-2 or TRBV6-3 to TRBJ2-5, with 7 bases identical to TRBD2. The CDR3 runs 16 residues. Germline CDR1 MNHEY, CDR2 SVGEGT. With 6 bases clipped from V and 3 bases from J, the junction kept 13 bases outside the gene matches. CDR3 sequence reads: CASRPLAEGLKETQYF. As DNA, the CDR3 is TGTGCCAGCAGGCCTCTAGCGGAAGGGTTAAAAGAGACCCAGTACTTC.

The CDR3, as DNA: TGCGCCAGCAGCCAGGATGGGAGACAGGCTAACTATGGCTACACCTTC. It codes for CASSQDGRQANYGYTF. The rearrangement joins TRBV4-3 to TRBJ1-2; D may be TRBD1 (6 bases). Germline V gene sequence: CDR1 LGHNA, CDR2 YSLEER. The CDR3 length is 16 residues. V lost 3 bases to trimming and J lost 0 bases, with 14 bases between them.

The chain recombines TRBV7-3 with TRBJ2-1, with 10 bases lining up with TRBD1. Germline trimming cut 2 bases from V and 8 bases from J; bases unmatched to any gene: 12. The germline CDR1 and CDR2 sequences are SGHTA and FQGTGA. The CDR3 spans 17 residues. The CDR3 sequence is CASSLDTRQGAKDEQFF. The CDR3 coding sequence is TGTGCCAGCAGCTTAGACACAAGACAGGGGGCTAAGGATGAGCAGTTCTTC. Using reference TRBV7-3 and TRBJ2-1 for the parts outside the CDR3, the full variable domain is GAGVSQTPSNKVTEKGKYVELRCDPISGHTALYWYRQSLGQGPEFLIYFQGTGAADDSGLPNDRFFAVRPEGSVSTLKIQRTERGDSAVYLCASSLDTRQGAKDEQFFGPGTRLTVL.

This rearrangement joins TRBV6-2 or TRBV6-3 to TRBJ1-1, with D hard to call. Germline CDR1 is MNHEY and CDR2 is SVGEGT. V lost 6 bases and J 1 base, leaving 9 bases between the germline ends. This CDR3 region has 13 residues. The CDR3 DNA follows: TGTGCCAGCAGACCTAGTAGGAACACTGAAGCTTTCTTT. Amino acids: CASRPSRNTEAFF.

The chain employs TRBV5-1 and TRBJ2-7, with 9 bases aligning to TRBD1. This CDR3 region has 14 residues. V shed 2 bases, J shed 6 bases, and the junction held 6 bases outside the gene matches. Germline V gene lookup returns CDR1 SGHRS and CDR2 YFSETQ. The CDR3 nucleotides read TGCGCCAGCAGCTTATCCGGGACAGGGAGCGAGCAGTACTTC. Its translation is CASSLSGTGSEQYF.